A selection of T cell receptor beta chains follows, all from one sample in a study of Graves' ophthalmopathy and Graves' hyperthyroidism. TCRdb itself ran the multiplex PCR reads through MiXCR, one entry per CDR3 protein. The table lists hundreds of thousands of distinct CDR3 sequences, roughly 40% of them singletons. What was sequenced was peripheral blood. These receptors all come from an adult man with Graves' ophthalmopathy. The CDR3 runs from the conserved cysteine through the conserved F or W. A D gene is named only where the DNA matches it firmly. Rows may omit the clone size; those that give it use once, few, many or a size class.

d_call j_call clone_size v_call cdr3_aa cdr3_nt
NA TRBJ2-7 few TRBV6-5 CASSYRDSPYEQYF TGTGCCAGCAGTTACCGTGACAGCCCCTACGAGCAGTACTTC
NA TRBJ1-5 few TRBV19 CASSIRGKGPGSNQPQHF TGTGCCAGTAGTATACGCGGGAAAGGGCCAGGGAGCAATCAGCCCCAGCATTTT
NA TRBJ1-5 NA TRBV10-3 CASSWGGSNQPQHF TGTGCCAGTTCCTGGGGGGGGAGCAATCAGCCCCAGCATTTT
TRBD2 TRBJ2-7 once TRBV20-1 CSAGEASGGLYEQYF TGCAGTGCTGGAGAAGCTAGCGGGGGATTATACGAGCAGTACTTC
NA TRBJ2-5 many TRBV11-2 CASSLVGREETQYF TGTGCCAGCAGCTTAGTAGGCAGGGAGGAGACCCAGTACTTC
NA TRBJ1-6 NA TRBV10-3 CASSPRLFTRSYNSPLHF TGTGCCAGCAGTCCGCGCCTATTCACCCGCTCCTATAATTCACCCCTCCACTTT
NA TRBJ1-2 many TRBV5-5 CASSWGGRRDYGYTF TGTGCCAGCAGTTGGGGGGGCAGGAGGGACTATGGCTACACCTTC
TRBD1 TRBJ1-6 NA TRBV9 CATASRQGSSPLHF TGTGCCACCGCGTCCCGACAGGGTAGTTCACCCCTCCACTTT
NA TRBJ1-5 NA TRBV24-1 CASREQPNNQPQHF TGTGCCAGCAGGGAACAGCCGAACAATCAGCCCCAGCATTTT
NA TRBJ1-2 NA TRBV7-2 CASSQHAGVINYGYTF TGTGCCAGCAGCCAACACGCGGGGGTGATCAACTATGGCTACACCTTC
NA TRBJ1-6 NA TRBV10-3 CASSPNQGIADSPLHF TGTGCCAGCAGTCCAAATCAGGGGATTGCGGATTCACCCCTCCACTTT
NA TRBJ1-1 NA TRBV20-1 CSARLTGAVNTEAFF TGCAGTGCTAGACTGACAGGCGCTGTGAACACTGAAGCTTTCTTT
NA TRBJ2-5 many TRBV2 CASWRPGQEETQYF TGTGCCAGCTGGAGGCCGGGACAAGAAGAGACCCAGTACTTC
TRBD1 TRBJ1-6 many TRBV6-5 CASKRTGGSPLHF TGTGCCAGCAAAAGGACAGGGGGGTCACCCCTCCACTTT
NA TRBJ2-7 many TRBV29-1 CSVGVGPEQHF TGCAGCGTTGGGGTGGGACCCGAGCAGCACTTC
NA TRBJ1-1 many TRBV20-1 CSALTRTEAFF TGCAGTGCACTAACGAGGACTGAAGCTTTCTTT
NA TRBJ1-6 NA TRBV5-1 CASSSPGQTGSPLHF TGCGCCAGCAGCTCTCCGGGTCAGACGGGATCACCCCTCCACTTT
NA TRBJ2-5 many TRBV20-1 CSARGRQETQYF TGCAGTGCTAGAGGCAGACAAGAGACCCAGTACTTC
NA TRBJ2-2 NA TRBV5-1 CASSLGVGDIGELFF TGCGCCAGCAGCTTGGGGGTCGGCGACATCGGGGAGCTGTTTTTT
NA TRBJ1-4 NA TRBV10-3 CAIRHAGQFEKLFF TGTGCCATCAGACACGCAGGACAATTCGAAAAACTGTTTTTT
NA TRBJ2-6 NA TRBV29-1 CSVRQANVLTF TGCAGCGTTAGGCAGGCCAACGTCCTGACTTTC
NA TRBJ1-5 NA TRBV25-1 CASSQEFSSNQPQHF TGTGCCAGCAGCCAAGAATTCAGCAGCAATCAGCCCCAGCATTTT
NA TRBJ2-5 NA TRBV11-2 CASSLDRGPETQYF TGTGCCAGCAGCTTAGATCGAGGGCCGGAGACCCAGTACTTC
TRBD2 TRBJ2-2 NA TRBV7-9 CASSPTSGENTGELLF TGTGCCAGCAGCCCGACTAGCGGGGAAAACACCGGGGAGCTGCTTTTT
NA TRBJ1-4 NA TRBV6-1 CASSPGPELWKLFF TGTGCCAGCAGTCCCGGGCCAGAGCTTTGGAAACTGTTTTTT
NA TRBJ1-6 NA TRBV20-1 CSASQGGTHNSPLHF TGCAGTGCTAGTCAAGGAGGGACCCATAATTCACCCCTCCACTTT
TRBD1 TRBJ2-7 NA TRBV6-1 CASSYYDRVYEQYF TGTGCCAGCAGTTACTACGACAGGGTCTACGAGCAGTACTTC
TRBD1 TRBJ1-3 many TRBV2 CASRGQGAGNTIYF TGTGCCAGCAGGGGACAGGGGGCAGGAAACACCATATATTTT
TRBD2 TRBJ2-6 NA TRBV6-2/TRBV6-3 CASSRTSGAGANVLTF TGTGCCAGCAGCAGGACTAGCGGGGCTGGGGCCAACGTCCTGACTTTC
NA TRBJ2-3 NA TRBV10-3 CASSDRSSDTQYF TGTGCCAGCAGTGACAGGTCATCAGATACGCAGTATTTT
TRBD2 TRBJ2-2 NA TRBV19 CASSPRTSGGVHPNTGELFF TGTGCCAGTAGTCCCCGGACTAGCGGGGGCGTCCATCCTAACACCGGGGAGCTGTTTTTT
TRBD2 TRBJ2-7 NA TRBV5-1 CASSLKSSGYSYEQYF TGCGCCAGCAGCCTCAAATCTAGCGGGTACTCCTACGAGCAGTACTTC
NA TRBJ2-3 few TRBV29-1 CSVGRGSTDTQYF TGCAGCGTTGGTAGGGGGAGCACAGATACGCAGTATTTT
NA TRBJ1-1 NA TRBV12-3/TRBV12-4 CASSPVGLEAFF TGTGCCAGCAGCCCCGTGGGGTTGGAAGCTTTCTTT
NA TRBJ1-6 many TRBV7-9 CASSSGLSGSPLHF TGTGCCAGCAGCTCGGGCTTATCGGGTTCACCCCTCCACTTT
NA TRBJ2-5 few TRBV2 CASSVQFQETQYF TGTGCCAGCAGTGTTCAGTTCCAAGAGACCCAGTACTTC
TRBD1 TRBJ1-2 many TRBV10-3 CAISIRGTGDYDGYTF TGTGCCATCAGTATTAGAGGGACAGGGGATTATGACGGCTACACCTTC
NA TRBJ2-5 NA TRBV7-9 CASSQVPLITSRLQETQYF TGTGCCAGCAGCCAAGTTCCCTTGATAACGTCGAGGCTCCAAGAGACCCAGTACTTC
TRBD1 TRBJ1-1 many TRBV12-3/TRBV12-4 CASSPGGSEAFF TGTGCCAGCAGCCCAGGGGGTTCTGAAGCTTTCTTT
NA TRBJ2-3 NA TRBV10-3 CAISESEGAGYF TGTGCCATCAGTGAGTCAGAGGGCGCTGGGTATTTT
NA TRBJ2-7 NA TRBV19 CASSPSSGPYEQYF TGTGCCAGTAGTCCCTCATCCGGGCCCTACGAGCAGTACTTC
NA TRBJ2-2 few TRBV4-1 CASSQPGPGELFF TGCGCCAGCAGCCAACCCGGGCCCGGGGAGCTGTTTTTT
TRBD2 TRBJ2-5 few TRBV2 CASSEAPIGGGARETQYF TGTGCCAGCAGTGAAGCCCCCATCGGCGGGGGGGCGCGGGAGACCCAGTACTTC
TRBD1 TRBJ2-7 NA TRBV2 CASSANRDRWHF TGTGCCAGCAGCGCCAACCGGGACAGGTGGCACTTC